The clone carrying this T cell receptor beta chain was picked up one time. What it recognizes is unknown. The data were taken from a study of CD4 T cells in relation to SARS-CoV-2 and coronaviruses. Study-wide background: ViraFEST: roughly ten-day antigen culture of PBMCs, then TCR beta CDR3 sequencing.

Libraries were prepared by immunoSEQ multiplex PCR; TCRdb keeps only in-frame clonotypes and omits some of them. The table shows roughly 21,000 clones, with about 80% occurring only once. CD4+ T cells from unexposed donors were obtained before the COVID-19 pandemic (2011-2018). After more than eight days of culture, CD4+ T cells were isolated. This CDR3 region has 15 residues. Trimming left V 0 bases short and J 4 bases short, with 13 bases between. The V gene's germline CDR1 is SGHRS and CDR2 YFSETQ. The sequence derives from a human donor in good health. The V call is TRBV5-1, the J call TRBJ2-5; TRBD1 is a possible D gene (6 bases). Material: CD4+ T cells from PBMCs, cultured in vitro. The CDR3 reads CASSLGTVNPETQYF. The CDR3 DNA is TGCGCCAGCAGCTTGGGGACAGTTAATCCAGAGACCCAGTACTTC.